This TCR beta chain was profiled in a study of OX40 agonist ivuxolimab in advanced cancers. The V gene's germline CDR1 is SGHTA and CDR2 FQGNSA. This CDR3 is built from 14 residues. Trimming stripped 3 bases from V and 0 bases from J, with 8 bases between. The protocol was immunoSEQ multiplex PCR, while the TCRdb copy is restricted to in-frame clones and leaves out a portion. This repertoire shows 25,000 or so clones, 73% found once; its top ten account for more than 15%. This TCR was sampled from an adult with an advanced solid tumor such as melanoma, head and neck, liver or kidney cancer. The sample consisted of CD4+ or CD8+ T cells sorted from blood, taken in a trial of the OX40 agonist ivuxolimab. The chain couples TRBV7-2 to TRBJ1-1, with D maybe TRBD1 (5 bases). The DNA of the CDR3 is TGTGCCAGCAGCTTTCCAGGGCTGAACACTGAAGCTTTCTTT. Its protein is CASSFPGLNTEAFF.